This T cell receptor beta chain was captured in a study of cytomegalovirus exposure and HLA in healthy donors. Looking at the study overall: Earlier, 150 million to 200 million T cells were analyzed, and approximately 110 million unique TCR beta sequences were found among them.

Between the trimmed V and J ends, which lost 2 bases and 6 bases, there was a span of 9 bases. This CDR3 has 13 amino acids. Germline CDR1 SGHNT, CDR2 YENEEA. Points from the study as a whole: In a later analysis, several top co-occurrence clusters appeared linked to parvovirus B19, influenza, CMV and Epstein-Barr virus.

This clone was counted only a few times. No antigen is known for it. Amplification used 60 Vbeta primers and 13 Jbeta primers. The protocol was immunoSEQ multiplex PCR, while the TCRdb copy is restricted to in-frame clones and leaves out a portion. This sample has 110,000 or so clones, with around three quarters found just once. The genes are TRBV11-3 and TRBJ2-3, with D perhaps matching TRBD2 (5 bases). Sequencing was done on a sample of PBMCs. This TCR derives from a man aged 18 to 35 in good health and CMV-seropositive. In nucleotides, the CDR3 is TGTGCCAGCAGCTTACCTGGGGAGGATACGCAGTATTTT. This encodes CASSLPGEDTQYF.